Following are 32 T cell receptor beta chains from one sample sequenced in a study of blood T cell dynamics during melanoma immunotherapy. Only in-frame clones appear in the TCRdb table, and some are missing; sequencing was by immunoSEQ multiplex PCR. The table shows about 14,000 clones, with just over 85% occurring only once. Regarding time point: week 3, after first cycle of checkpoint inhibitor. The source was blood, collected from a patient treated with checkpoint blockade. Every receptor here comes from a human donor with melanoma.

The chain has TRBV18 and TRBJ2-3; D gene unclear. The CDR3 covers 14 residues. V shed 2 bases and J shed 4 bases, with 10 bases lying between them. CDR1 is KGHSH, CDR2 LQKENI, per germline. CDR3: CASSPRAAADTQYF. In DNA, the CDR3 is TGTGCCAGCTCACCAAGGGCGGCGGCAGATACGCAGTATTTT.

The V call is TRBV13, the J call TRBJ2-7, with 14 positions matching TRBD2. Trimming took 2 bases from V and 3 from J; bases not matched to a gene: 3. Germline V gene sequence: CDR1 PRHDT, CDR2 FYEKMQ (reference sequence). The CDR3 is made up of 16 amino acids. DNA of the CDR3: TGTGCCAGCAGCTTACGGACTAGCGGGGGGTACTACGAGCAGTACTTC. Translated, it gives CASSLRTSGGYYEQYF.

The chain is built from TRBV6-5 and TRBJ2-3, with 12 bases aligning to TRBD2. V lost 1 base, J lost 5 bases, and 1 base stayed unmatched. The CDR3 runs to 15 residues. The V gene's germline CDR1 is MNHEY and CDR2 SVGAGI. CDR3 amino acids: CASSYLTSGRDTQYF. In nucleotides, the CDR3 is TGTGCCAGCAGTTACTTGACTAGCGGGAGAGATACGCAGTATTTT.

The chain joins TRBV15 to TRBJ2-1; 10 positions agree with TRBD2. Looked up from germline, CDR1 is LNHNV and CDR2 is YYDKDF (reference sequence). With V trimmed by 6 bases and J by 4 bases, 9 bases remained unmatched. The CDR3 is 16 amino acids. The CDR3 sequence: CATRSSTSGIYNEQFF. The CDR3 DNA follows: TGTGCCACCAGATCTTCTACTAGCGGGATTTACAATGAGCAGTTCTTC.

The chain uses TRBV27 and TRBJ2-5; TRBD1 or TRBD2 may be the D gene (5 bases each). The V end was cut by 5 bases, the J end by 1 base, with 20 bases between. The CDR3 consists of 17 residues. The germline V gene has CDR1 MNHEY and CDR2 SMNVEV (reference sequence). CDR3 sequence (DNA): TGTGCCAGCAGTCCTATCCCCGTCAGGGACGGCCAAGAGACCCAGTACTTC. It yields the protein CASSPIPVRDGQETQYF.

The chain has TRBV25-1 and TRBJ2-2; D remains ambiguous. Germline values: CDR1 MGHDK, CDR2 SYGVNS. This CDR3 is 13 amino acids long. V was pared by 8 bases and J by 7 bases, with 14 bases between. CDR3 loop: CASESGRGGELFF. DNA for the CDR3: TGTGCCAGCGAAAGTGGGCGAGGCGGGGAGCTGTTTTTT.

The chain links TRBV11-2 to TRBJ2-7; 10 bases map to TRBD2. V lost 1 base to trimming and J lost 4 bases; unmatched junction nucleotides: 7. CDR1 and CDR2 from the germline V gene are SGHAT and FQNNGV. This CDR3 comprises 16 residues. This CDR3 reads CASSLGLAGAIYEQYF. In nucleotides, the CDR3 is TGTGCCAGCAGCTTAGGGCTAGCGGGAGCCATTTACGAGCAGTACTTC.

The V call is TRBV4-2, the J call TRBJ2-1; 8 positions match TRBD2. The CDR3 has 15 residues. Germline V lookup: CDR1 LGHNA, CDR2 YNFKEQ. V trimming: 9 bases; J trimming: 2 bases; junction bases outside the gene matches: 9. The DNA for the CDR3 is TGTGCCAGTAAGTATAGCGGGGACACCTACAATGAGCAGTTCTTC. Encoded protein: CASKYSGDTYNEQFF.

J is TRBJ2-4 and V is TRBV30; 11 bases agree with TRBD2. Germline-derived CDR1 and CDR2 are GTSNPN and SVGIG (reference sequence). V dropped 3 bases and J dropped 0; count of bases not matched to a gene: 10. CDR3 length equals 18 residues. The CDR3 reads CAWSPEGLAVLAKNIQYF. CDR3 sequence (DNA): TGTGCCTGGAGCCCTGAGGGACTAGCGGTTCTAGCCAAAAACATTCAGTACTTC. Combining the CDR3 with reference TRBV30 and TRBJ2-4 gives the whole variable domain SQTIHQWPATLVQPVGSPLSLECTVEGTSNPNLYWYRQAAGRGLQLLFYSVGIGQISSEVPQNLSASRPQDRQFILSSKKLLLSDSGFYLCAWSPEGLAVLAKNIQYFGAGTRLSVL.

J is TRBJ2-2 and V is TRBV19; D is undetermined. The CDR3 totals 12 residues. The germline V gene has CDR1 LNHDA and CDR2 SQIVND (reference sequence). V lost 5 bases, J lost 4 bases, and 5 bases lay in between. The CDR3 nucleotides are TGTGCCAGTAGTCCCCTCACCGGGGAGCTGTTTTTT. It translates to CASSPLTGELFF.

The chain employs TRBV9 and TRBJ1-5, with 7 bases aligning to TRBD1. CDR1 is SGDLS and CDR2 is YYNGEE in the germline V gene. This CDR3 contains 16 residues. The trim removed 3 bases at V and 2 bases at J, leaving 8 bases unmatched. The CDR3 DNA is TGTGCCAGCAGCGCCGGAGGGGACAGCCGCAATCAGCCCCAGCATTTT. This gives the protein CASSAGGDSRNQPQHF.

The chain links TRBV27 to TRBJ2-3; D is ambiguous. Germline CDR1 MNHEY, CDR2 SMNVEV (reference sequence). This CDR3 has 12 amino acids. With 4 bases removed from V and 5 bases from J, the gap between germline ends came to 7 bases. CDR3 sequence reads: CASSSGLDTQYF. DNA for the CDR3: TGTGCCAGCAGTTCCGGTTTAGATACGCAGTATTTT.

The chain recombines TRBV14 with TRBJ2-3; maybe TRBD2 (6 bases). The CDR3 is 14 amino acids. Germline CDR1 reads SGHDN; CDR2 reads FVKESK. The ends were cut back, 1 base at V and 3 bases at J, with 8 bases in the middle. CDR3 loop: CASSQVGLTDTQYF. The CDR3 coding sequence is TGTGCCAGCAGCCAAGTCGGACTAACAGATACGCAGTATTTT.

This clone turned up a few times. The chain carries TRBV7-9 and TRBJ1-5, with 8 nucleotides matching TRBD1. This CDR3 has 15 residues. Germline V gives CDR1 SEHNR, CDR2 FQNEAQ (reference sequence). The V and J ends lost 5 bases and 6 bases, in that order; junction bases with no gene match: 9. The CDR3 spells CASSAGQGKTQPQHF. CDR3 bases: TGTGCCAGCAGCGCAGGACAGGGCAAAACTCAGCCCCAGCATTTT.

The chain has TRBV28 and TRBJ2-7; 10 positions agree with TRBD2. J gave up 7 bases and V 5 bases, and 8 bases lay outside the gene matches. CDR1 and CDR2 from the germline V gene are MDHEN and SYDVKM. CDR3 length equals 14 residues. The CDR3: CASSRQLAGREQYF. DNA of the CDR3: TGTGCCAGCAGTCGTCAACTAGCGGGGAGGGAGCAGTACTTC. The full variable domain, completed using reference TRBV28 and TRBJ2-7, is DVKVTQSSRYLVKRTGEKVFLECVQDMDHENMFWYRQDPGLGLRLIYFSYDVKMKEKGDIPEGYSVSREKKERFSLILESASTNQTSMYLCASSRQLAGREQYFGPGTRLTVT.

The rearrangement links TRBV19 to TRBJ2-5, with 10 bases that match TRBD1. From germline, CDR1 is LNHDA and CDR2 SQIVND (reference sequence). Trimming removed 5 bases from V and 7 bases from J; junction bases left unmatched: 13. CDR3 size: 16 residues. The CDR3 coding sequence is TGTGCCAGTAGTCCCCCCGGGACAGGGGCCGAAGGGACCCAGTACTTC. Encoded protein: CASSPPGTGAEGTQYF.

This rearrangement joins TRBV9 to TRBJ2-3; D unresolved. The CDR3 has 12 amino acids. CDR1 and CDR2 (germline): SGDLS, YYNGEE. V lost 0 bases and J lost 5, with 4 bases in between. This chain's CDR3 is CASSVDVDTQYF. The CDR3 coding sequence is TGTGCCAGCAGCGTAGATGTAGATACGCAGTATTTT.

The V gene is TRBV5-6, the J gene TRBJ1-2; a weak D match, TRBD1 (5 bases). The CDR3 runs to 12 residues. Looked up from germline, CDR1 is SGHDT and CDR2 is YYEEEE. V dropped 4 bases and J dropped 5 bases, with 9 bases sitting between them. CDR3 protein: CASSPGTYGYTF. The CDR3, as DNA: TGTGCCAGCAGCCCTGGGACGTATGGCTACACCTTC.

Regarding this clone: Compared with germline, one end of the junction differs, possibly owing to a read error. CDR3 in DNA: TGTGCTAGCAGCCCAGGCGGGGCCTCAACCTACGAGCAGTACTTC. The encoded protein is CASSPGGASTYEQYF. The chain uses TRBV7-7 and TRBJ2-7; tentatively, D is TRBD2 (6 bases). Looked up from germline, CDR1 is SSHAT and CDR2 is FNYEAQ (reference sequence). This CDR3 region has 15 residues. The entire variable domain, with the rest obtained from reference TRBV7-7 and TRBJ2-7, is as follows: GAGVSQSPRYKVTKRGQDVTLRCDPISSHATLYWYQQALGQGPEFLTYFNYEAQPDKSGLPSDRFSAERPEGSISTLTIQRTEQRDSAMYRCASSPGGASTYEQYFGPGTRLTVT.

DNA of the CDR3: TGTGCCAGCAGCCAGAGGCCGGGGAACACCGGGGAGCTGTTTTTT. Its translation: CASSQRPGNTGELFF. The chain carries TRBV11-3 and TRBJ2-2; D is unresolved. Trimming removed 5 bases at V and 1 base at J, with 11 bases between. Per the germline V gene, CDR1 is SGHNT and CDR2 is YENEEA. The length of the CDR3 is 15 residues.

The chain joins TRBV27 to TRBJ2-1, with TRBD2 identical over 9 bases. The CDR3 has 16 residues. The junction had 11 bases not matched to a gene; V was cut back by 3 bases and J by 8 bases. CDR1 and CDR2 (germline): MNHEY, SMNVEV (reference sequence). Here the CDR3 reads CASSFPGLAGLDEQFF. CDR3 sequence (DNA): TGTGCCAGCAGTTTCCCCGGGCTAGCGGGATTGGATGAGCAGTTCTTC.

The chain joins TRBV7-2 to TRBJ1-1; maybe TRBD1 (5 bases). Between the trimmed V and J ends, which lost 3 bases and 8 bases, there was a span of 16 bases. The CDR3 is 14 amino acids. CDR1 and CDR2 (germline): SGHTA, FQGNSA. The DNA of the CDR3 is TGTGCCAGCAGCTTTAATCGGTACGGGGGGGAAGCTTTCTTT. This translates into CASSFNRYGGEAFF. Variable domain in full (rest from reference TRBV7-2 and TRBJ1-1): GAGVSQSPSNKVTEKGKDVELRCDPISGHTALYWYRQSLGQGLEFLIYFQGNSAPDKSGLPSDRFSAERTGGSVSTLTIQRTQQEDSAVYLCASSFNRYGGEAFFGQGTRLTVV.

This clone came up a few times. The V call is TRBV19, the J call TRBJ1-1, with D perhaps TRBD1 (6 bases). V dropped 4 bases and J dropped 1 base, with 10 bases sitting between them. Germline V gene sequence: CDR1 LNHDA, CDR2 SQIVND (reference sequence). The CDR3 loop spans 14 amino acids. CDR3: CASSNRVTNTEAFF. Written as DNA, the CDR3 is TGTGCCAGTAGTAACAGGGTCACGAACACTGAAGCTTTCTTT.

The chain is built from TRBV28 and TRBJ1-5; 10 positions match TRBD1. This CDR3 has 13 residues. J was trimmed by 6 bases and V by 6 bases; bases with no gene match: 2. Germline V lookup: CDR1 MDHEN, CDR2 SYDVKM. For the CDR3, the DNA is TGTGCCAGCAGGACAGGGGGCACTCAGCCCCAGCATTTT. Residues: CASRTGGTQPQHF.

This chain connects TRBV29-1 to TRBJ2-1; no definite D call. From germline, CDR1 is SQVTM and CDR2 ANQGSEA. The CDR3 has 12 residues. V gave up 1 base and J gave up 9 bases, with 10 bases separating them. CDR3 nucleotide sequence: TGCAGCGTTGAAGTTAGTGCGGCTGAGCAGTTCTTC. Residues: CSVEVSAAEQFF.

The chain links TRBV5-1 to TRBJ2-7; 12 bases fit TRBD2. V was clipped by 4 bases and J by 1 base; unmatched bases: 12. The CDR3 runs 18 residues. Germline CDR1 SGHRS, CDR2 YFSETQ. This CDR3 is CASSLTSGRSMRSYEQYF. The CDR3 nucleotides are TGCGCCAGCAGCCTGACTAGCGGGAGATCCATGAGGTCCTACGAGCAGTACTTC.

This chain connects TRBV7-2 to TRBJ2-1; D possibly corresponds to TRBD2 (5 bases). Between the trimmed V and J ends, which lost 3 bases and 7 bases, there was a span of 7 bases. Looked up from germline, CDR1 is SGHTA and CDR2 is FQGNSA. This CDR3 is 12 amino acids long. For the CDR3, the DNA is TGTGCCAGCAGCTTGAGAGGGAATGAGCAGTTCTTC. Translation: CASSLRGNEQFF.

This clone was counted a few times. CDR3 nucleotides: TGTGCCAGCAGCTTGCCGACTAGCGGGAGGGTGGCAGATACGCAGTATTTT. This translates into CASSLPTSGRVADTQYF. The rearrangement joins TRBV5-5 to TRBJ2-3; 14 bases match TRBD2. The CDR3 is 17 amino acids. V trimming: 1 base; J trimming: 4 bases; junction bases outside the gene matches: 5. Looked up from germline, CDR1 is SGHKS and CDR2 is YYEKEE (reference sequence).

This clone has just one count. The chain links TRBV7-9 to TRBJ2-7, with a possible D match to TRBD2 (6 bases). Trimming removed 1 base at V and 4 bases at J, with 20 bases between. The germline CDR1 and CDR2 sequences are SEHNR and FQNEAQ (reference sequence). CDR3 size: 17 residues. In nucleotides, the CDR3 is TGTGCCAGCAGCTTAGAAAGGTCCCGGGAGACTGATTACGAGCAGTACTTC. Protein: CASSLERSRETDYEQYF.

This sequence joins TRBV4-3 and TRBJ1-1; D not resolved. V was pared by 0 bases and J by 4 bases, with 9 bases between. Germline CDR1 LGHNA, CDR2 YSLEER. The CDR3 is 14 amino acids. The CDR3 DNA reads as TGCGCCAGCAGCCAAGATTTGGCGGGCACTGAAGCTTTCTTT. The encoded protein is CASSQDLAGTEAFF.

V gene TRBV27 combines with J gene TRBJ2-7, with D perhaps TRBD2 (7 bases). With 4 bases removed from V and 9 bases from J, the gap between germline ends came to 19 bases. Germline V lookup: CDR1 MNHEY, CDR2 SMNVEV (reference sequence). The CDR3 is made up of 14 amino acids. In nucleotides, the CDR3 is TGTGCCAGCAGTTCGGGGGGCGTAGGGATATGGCAGTACTTC. It specifies CASSSGGVGIWQYF.

V usage is TRBV30 and J usage is TRBJ2-7; D is unclear. The CDR3 totals 13 residues. The germline V gene encodes CDR1 GTSNPN and CDR2 SVGIG (reference sequence). Trimming cost V 0 bases and J 5 bases, with 11 bases left between them. The DNA of the CDR3 is TGTGCCTGGAGTGTCGGGCTAGACGACGAGCAGTACTTC. This sequence encodes CAWSVGLDDEQYF.